This passage covers 18 T cell receptor beta chains from one sample sequenced in a study of CD8+ T cells in alopecia areata. Extraction and reverse transcription of RNA yielded cDNA as the sequencing template. Some clones are missing from TCRdb's copy, which holds only in-frame ones; the method was immunoSEQ multiplex PCR. The data hold 100,000 to 150,000 clones, with around two fifths observed a single time. Sequencing was performed on CD4+ T cells sorted from blood. The source of these receptors is a human donor with alopecia areata.

The chain links TRBV6-5 to TRBJ2-7, with 8 bases aligning to TRBD1. CDR1 MNHEY and CDR2 SVGAGI come from the germline V gene. The CDR3 contains 14 residues. The trim removed 8 bases at V and 4 bases at J, leaving 10 bases unmatched. This CDR3 reads CASRVGRGLYEQYF. The CDR3 DNA reads TGTGCCAGCCGGGTGGGCAGGGGGCTTTACGAGCAGTACTTC.

The J gene is TRBJ2-7, the V gene TRBV28; 7 nucleotides line up with TRBD2. The CDR3 contains 16 residues. Germline V gene data show CDR1 as MDHEN and CDR2 as SYDVKM. V shed 2 bases, J shed 2 bases, and the junction held 9 bases outside the gene matches. In nucleotides, the CDR3 is TGTGCCAGCAGTTTAATTGCTAGCGGCACTGCCTACGAGCAGTACTTC. It yields the protein CASSLIASGTAYEQYF.

The rearrangement uses TRBV9 and TRBJ2-3; perhaps TRBD2 as D (6 bases). V gave up 2 bases and J gave up 1 base, with 11 bases separating them. There are 15 residues in the CDR3. Germline CDR1 and CDR2: SGDLS and YYNGEE. CDR3 coding DNA: TGTGCCAGCAGCGTCACCGGGACTCGCACAGATACGCAGTATTTT. Amino acids: CASSVTGTRTDTQYF.

The V call is TRBV9, the J call TRBJ2-7; unclear D gene. Germline V gene lookup returns CDR1 SGDLS and CDR2 YYNGEE. The CDR3 is 13 residues long. The V end lost 3 bases, the J end lost 0 bases, and 7 bases lay between the germline ends. The CDR3 region has the DNA TGTGCCAGCAGCGCCTCCGGCTCCTACGAGCAGTACTTC. Translation gives CASSASGSYEQYF.

V and J are TRBV28 and TRBJ2-3; tentatively, D is TRBD1 (5 bases). Trimming removed 5 bases from V and 7 bases from J, with 13 bases in between. Per germline, CDR1 MDHEN and CDR2 SYDVKM. The CDR3 sequence is 13 residues long. The DNA of the CDR3 is TGTGCCAGCAGTCTACCCCCAGGGAATACGCAGTATTTT. It codes for CASSLPPGNTQYF.

The V gene is TRBV30, the J gene TRBJ2-4; the D gene is possibly TRBD2 (5 bases). Germline V gives CDR1 GTSNPN, CDR2 SVGIG (reference sequence). V was trimmed by 0 bases and J by 6 bases, leaving 6 bases between them. The CDR3 loop spans 12 amino acids. CDR3 amino acids: CAWSVGGNIQYF. DNA for the CDR3: TGTGCCTGGAGTGTAGGAGGAAACATTCAGTACTTC.

This chain links TRBV29-1 with TRBJ1-4, with D possibly being TRBD1 (5 bases). V gave up 4 bases and J gave up 3 bases, with 9 bases separating them. CDR1 SQVTM and CDR2 ANQGSEA come from the germline V gene. This CDR3 contains 13 residues. The CDR3 protein is CSVGRGPNEKLFF. In DNA, the CDR3 is TGCAGCGTTGGAAGGGGCCCTAATGAAAAACTGTTTTTT.

The V call is TRBV28, the J call TRBJ2-7; TRBD1 aligns across 8 bases. Germline V gene data show CDR1 as MDHEN and CDR2 as SYDVKM. J gave up 5 bases and V 7 bases, and 7 bases lay outside the gene matches. There are 13 residues in the CDR3. As DNA, the CDR3 is TGTGCCAGCATCCTTCAGGGGGCTAACGAGCAGTACTTC. The encoded protein is CASILQGANEQYF.

This clone has at least ten counts. The chain is built from TRBV7-2 and TRBJ2-3; D uncertain. In germline, CDR1 is SGHTA, CDR2 FQGNSA. This CDR3 spans 14 amino acids. Trimming cost V 8 bases and J 1 base, with 13 bases left between them. CDR3 in DNA: TGTGCCAGCTTCTTGGGCTTCGGCACAGATACGCAGTATTTT. Translation gives CASFLGFGTDTQYF.

This sequence joins TRBV14 and TRBJ2-1; perhaps TRBD2 as D (5 bases). V was shortened by 4 bases and J by 8 bases, with 12 bases between the two germline ends. The V gene's germline CDR1 is SGHDN and CDR2 FVKESK. This CDR3 comprises 13 residues. The CDR3 bases are TGTGCCAGCAGCCGGGGAGAAGTCCATGAGCAGTTCTTC. It is translated as CASSRGEVHEQFF.

This clone has just a few counts. This rearrangement joins TRBV7-9 to TRBJ2-1; no clear D gene. V dropped 8 bases and J dropped 5 bases, with 13 bases sitting between them. Germline V lookup: CDR1 SEHNR, CDR2 FQNEAQ (reference sequence). There are 13 residues in the CDR3. DNA of the CDR3: TGTGCCAGCGGGCGGCGGACCCACAATGAGCAGTTCTTC. The encoded protein is CASGRRTHNEQFF.

The chain carries TRBV9 and TRBJ2-5; TRBD1 aligns across 8 bases. Trimming took 1 base from V and 3 from J; bases not matched to a gene: 8. The CDR3 spans 16 residues. Germline V gives CDR1 SGDLS, CDR2 YYNGEE. The CDR3 region is CASSVNWGQAEETQYF. CDR3 nucleotides: TGTGCCAGCAGCGTAAATTGGGGACAGGCGGAAGAGACCCAGTACTTC.

This clone was observed a handful of times. The chain couples TRBV29-1 to TRBJ2-7; 10 nucleotides match TRBD2. Per germline, CDR1 SQVTM and CDR2 ANQGSEA. The CDR3 extends over 14 amino acids. V gave up 7 bases and J gave up 5 bases; unmatched junction bases: 11. The DNA of the CDR3 is TGCAGCGGGACAGATAGCGGGAGGAGGAACGAGCAGTACTTC. Amino acids: CSGTDSGRRNEQYF.

The chain recombines TRBV5-4 with TRBJ2-1; 14 bases line up with TRBD2. CDR3 size: 15 residues. The J segment lost 8 bases and the V segment lost 2 bases, leaving 3 bases of the junction unmatched. Germline CDR1 SGHNT, CDR2 YYREEE (reference sequence). Here the CDR3 reads CASSLGTSGRDEQFF. CDR3 nucleotide sequence: TGTGCCAGCAGCTTAGGGACTAGCGGGAGAGATGAGCAGTTCTTC.

Details on this clone: A junction end diverges from the germline sequence, so it may reflect a read error. The gene calls are TRBV20-1 and TRBJ2-7, with D tentatively TRBD2 (5 bases). Germline V lookup: CDR1 DFQATT, CDR2 SNEGSKA (reference sequence). This CDR3 contains 11 residues. The CDR3 protein is CSAPDSNEQYF. DNA for the CDR3: TGCAGTGCTCCGGACTCCAACGAGCAGTACTTC.

The chain links TRBV4-1 to TRBJ2-6; D gene unclear. V was trimmed by 0 bases and J by 1 base, leaving 13 bases between them. The CDR3 has 18 residues. The germline V gene has CDR1 MGHRA and CDR2 YSYEKL. The CDR3 spells CASSQDLVRASGANVLTF. CDR3 DNA sequence: TGCGCCAGCAGCCAAGATCTTGTGAGAGCGTCTGGGGCCAACGTCCTGACTTTC.

The chain uses TRBV29-1 and TRBJ1-2; tentatively, D is TRBD1 (5 bases). Germline V gene sequence: CDR1 SQVTM, CDR2 ANQGSEA. Trimming took 4 bases from V and 0 from J, leaving 9 bases between them. This CDR3 spans 13 amino acids. The CDR3 DNA reads as TGCAGCGTTGGGGACGTAGCTAACTATGGCTACACCTTC. Encoded protein: CSVGDVANYGYTF.

This clone occurred a few times. The chain employs TRBV29-1 and TRBJ2-1; 7 positions agree with TRBD1. Germline trimming cut 6 bases from V and 8 bases from J; bases unmatched to any gene: 7. Germline V CDR1 and CDR2: SQVTM, ANQGSEA. This CDR3 contains 12 residues. CDR3 nucleotides: TGCAGCGTAAGGGGGCCCCGGGATGAGCAGTTCTTC. Translating it yields CSVRGPRDEQFF.